One sample yielded the 14 T cell receptor beta chains listed below, sequenced in a study of blood T cells in healthy people across ages. Next came a second PCR, run for about 6 to 12 cycles, which used a sample-barcoded 5' primer along with a J-beta primer mix. TCRdb re-derived calls from the 5' RACE reads in MiXCR, one entry per CDR3 protein. The table lists roughly 2 million distinct CDR3 sequences, 40% to 55% of them singletons. The source material was blood. These receptors were taken from a woman between 35 and 50 years old in good health.

This clonotype was counted ten times or more. The chain links TRBV20-1 to TRBJ2-1; D is ambiguous. This CDR3 is 14 amino acids long. Trimming removed 2 bases at V and 0 bases at J, with 8 bases between. Germline lookup yields CDR1 DFQATT and CDR2 SNEGSKA (reference sequence). This chain's CDR3 is CSARRVSSYNEQFF. CDR3 nucleotide sequence: TGCAGTGCTAGAAGGGTGAGCTCCTACAATGAGCAGTTCTTC.

The V call is TRBV2, the J call TRBJ2-1; 11 bases are shared with TRBD2. The CDR3 spans 16 residues. V was pared by 6 bases and J by 7 bases, with 11 bases of the junction left unmatched. Germline lookup yields CDR1 SNHLY and CDR2 FYNNEI. CDR3 loop: CASRRLAGGPANEQFF. The CDR3 bases are TGTGCCAGCAGGCGATTAGCGGGGGGGCCAGCAAATGAGCAGTTCTTC. The variable domain in full, with the rest retrieved from reference TRBV2 and TRBJ2-1, is EPEVTQTPSHQVTQMGQEVILRCVPISNHLYFYWYRQILGQKVEFLVSFYNNEISEKSEIFDDQFSVERPDGSNFTLKIRSTKLEDSAMYFCASRRLAGGPANEQFFGPGTRLTVL.

As DNA, the CDR3 is TGTGCCAGCAGCGCTGACCATTACGAGCAGTACTTC. It yields the protein CASSADHYEQYF. This chain uses TRBV7-6 with TRBJ2-7, with D uncertain. Germline V lookup: CDR1 SGHVS, CDR2 FNYEAQ. Trimming left V 5 bases short and J 4 bases short, with 9 bases between. The CDR3 covers 12 residues.

This chain connects TRBV20-1 to TRBJ2-3; D is uncertain. V was cut by 3 bases and J by 6 bases, with 16 bases left in between. The CDR3 length is 14 residues. Germline V gene sequence: CDR1 DFQATT, CDR2 SNEGSKA (reference sequence). The CDR3: CSASIRVFGDTQYF. For the CDR3, the DNA is TGCAGTGCTAGCATTCGGGTTTTCGGGGATACGCAGTATTTT.

The chain is built from TRBV5-1 and TRBJ2-4, with TRBD2 matching over 8 bases. The trim removed 4 bases at V and 1 base at J, leaving 13 bases unmatched. There are 18 residues in the CDR3. Germline values: CDR1 SGHRS, CDR2 YFSETQ. The CDR3 coding sequence is TGCGCCAGCAGCCCCACGTTCGGGGGGGGCCCTGCCAAAAACATTCAGTACTTC. Translating it yields CASSPTFGGGPAKNIQYF.

This clonotype was counted between two and nine times. J is TRBJ1-2 and V is TRBV24-1; 7 nucleotides agree with TRBD1. Germline loops: CDR1 KGHDR, CDR2 SFDVKD. The CDR3 is 11 residues long. The V gene end was trimmed by 10 bases and the J gene end by 8 bases; junction bases not matched to a gene: 6. The CDR3 DNA reads TGTGCCACAGAAGGACAGGAAGGCTACACCTTC. This encodes CATEGQEGYTF.

The chain joins TRBV7-2 to TRBJ2-1; 11 bases are a match to TRBD2. The germline V gene encodes CDR1 SGHTA and CDR2 FQGNSA. V gave up 6 bases and J gave up 5 bases; unmatched junction bases: 6. The CDR3 consists of 15 residues. The CDR3 sequence: CASSALAGGHNEQFF. The CDR3 region has the DNA TGTGCCAGCAGTGCCCTAGCGGGGGGCCACAATGAGCAGTTCTTC.

The CDR3, as DNA: TGTGCCAGCAGCCGGGGGGCCACCTCTAACTATGGCTACACCTTC. Amino acid sequence: CASSRGATSNYGYTF. J is TRBJ1-2 and V is TRBV3-1; D perhaps matches TRBD1 (6 bases). Germline V gene data show CDR1 as LGHDT and CDR2 as YNNKEL (reference sequence). The V gene lost 4 bases and the J gene lost 0 bases, with 12 bases spanning the gap. CDR3 length: 15 amino acids.

This clonotype showed up just a few times. The chain recombines TRBV7-8 with TRBJ2-7, with D possibly TRBD2 on 5 matching bases. Trimming shortened V by 3 bases and J by 5 bases, and 8 bases separated the two germline ends. There are 12 residues in the CDR3. Germline lookup yields CDR1 SGHVS and CDR2 FQNEAQ. DNA for the CDR3: TGTGCCAGCAGCTTTGAGGGAAACGAGCAGTACTTC. This sequence encodes CASSFEGNEQYF.

The chain has TRBV12-3 or TRBV12-4 and TRBJ2-3, with TRBD2 identical over 9 bases. This CDR3 comprises 17 residues. V lost 6 bases to trimming and J lost 6 bases; unmatched junction nucleotides: 16. CDR3: CASSAPGLAGPPDTQYF. The CDR3 DNA follows: TGTGCCAGCAGCGCCCCGGGACTAGCTGGGCCCCCGGATACGCAGTATTTT.

Only a few counts were recorded for this clonotype. The rearrangement joins TRBV6-5 to TRBJ2-7; 7 positions agree with TRBD1. Trimming removed 0 bases from V and 0 bases from J; junction bases left unmatched: 5. The CDR3 extends over 16 amino acids. CDR1 is MNHEY, CDR2 SVGAGI, per germline. This CDR3 is CASSYSSGQASYEQYF. CDR3 DNA: TGTGCCAGCAGTTACTCATCCGGACAGGCCTCCTACGAGCAGTACTTC.

The gene calls are TRBV7-9 and TRBJ2-7; 7 nucleotides match TRBD1. The DNA end is a closer match to TRBJ2-5, so the J assignment may be wrong. The CDR3 has 17 amino acids. CDR1 SEHNR and CDR2 FQNEAQ come from the germline V gene (reference sequence). This CDR3 is CASSLPRQGKARETQYF. The CDR3 nucleotides are TGTGCCAGCAGCTTACCTCGACAGGGAAAGGCGCGAGAGACCCAGTACTTC.

This clonotype was seen more than once but under ten times. The chain employs TRBV20-1 and TRBJ1-1; D may be TRBD1 (6 bases). V lost 1 base and J lost 2, with 17 bases in between. CDR1 and CDR2 (germline): DFQATT, SNEGSKA (reference sequence). The CDR3 runs to 16 residues. This CDR3 is CSARVVSGDRNTEAFF. CDR3 bases: TGCAGTGCTAGAGTGGTGTCAGGGGACCGAAACACTGAAGCTTTCTTT.

This chain joins TRBV7-2 and TRBJ2-1; D perhaps matches TRBD1 (5 bases). Trimming removed 0 bases from V and 6 bases from J, with 12 bases in between. The CDR3 consists of 15 residues. The germline V gene encodes CDR1 SGHTA and CDR2 FQGNSA. DNA for the CDR3: TGTGCCAGCAGCTTAGCTGCAGGGCAGGGCAATGAGCAGTTCTTC. Encoded protein: CASSLAAGQGNEQFF.